This T cell receptor beta chain was sequenced for a study of T-cell reconstitution after alpha-beta-depleted transplantation in children. In the case of this clonotype: Its antigen is not identified.

This CDR3 is built from 17 residues. V trimming: 5 bases; J trimming: 3 bases; junction bases outside the gene matches: 12. Germline-derived CDR1 and CDR2 are SGHVS and FNYEAQ. TCRbeta library construction was performed incorporating unique molecular identifiers. A single record per CDR3 protein comes from TCRdb applying MiXCR to the PCR reads. The repertoire holds approximately 350,000 distinct CDR3 sequences, with under 20% as singletons. Findings of the study overall: T-cell numbers and diversity one year post-transplant derived largely from freshly generated T cells.

This clonotype originated in a male patient between 2 and 15 years old who had a stem cell transplant for acute lymphoblastic leukemia, so the T cells may come from the graft donor. V and J are TRBV7-6 and TRBJ2-3; TRBD2 agrees at 9 bases. The sample here was PBMCs, mostly from graft donor cells, taken 360 days after TCRalphabeta/CD19-depleted stem cell transplant. The CDR3 here is CASSNGGGRALTDTQYF. The CDR3 bases are TGTGCCAGCAGCAACGGTGGCGGGAGGGCCCTAACAGATACGCAGTATTTT.